The 24 T cell receptor beta chains below were found in one sample sequenced in a study of human T cells and chemical hapten exposure. Each CDR3 protein gets one entry after TCRdb re-called the RACE reads with MiXCR. This table holds approximately 52,000 distinct CDR3 sequences, around a tenth found once. Time point indicated: pre-sensitization, week 0. Treatment denoted: therapeutic diphenylcyclopropenone sensitization with weekly scalp DPC. Here the sequenced sample was whole blood, taken in connection with sensitization to the hapten diphenylcyclopropenone (DPC). The receptor set was obtained from a woman in her thirties or forties with alopecia areata. Some clones in this sample may be carry-over from other donors' samples.

This clonotype occurred a few times. The chain is built from TRBV27 and TRBJ1-5; D is uncertain. Per the germline V gene, CDR1 is MNHEY and CDR2 is SMNVEV (reference sequence). V lost 6 bases to trimming and J lost 1 base, with 7 bases between them. CDR3 length: 13 amino acids. CDR3 in amino acids: CASSPLSNQPQHF. The CDR3 DNA sequence: TGTGCCAGCAGCCCACTAAGCAATCAGCCCCAGCATTTT.

This clonotype was seen many times. The genes are TRBV10-3 and TRBJ1-1, with 8 bases fitting TRBD1. The CDR3 runs 12 residues. Germline V gene sequence: CDR1 ENHRY, CDR2 SYGVKD. Trimming removed 6 bases from V and 3 bases from J; junction bases left unmatched: 0. The CDR3 spells CAIRQGDTEAFF. CDR3 DNA: TGTGCCATCAGACAGGGGGACACTGAAGCTTTCTTT.

The rearrangement joins TRBV9 to TRBJ1-2, with D perhaps TRBD1 (5 bases). CDR1 is SGDLS and CDR2 is YYNGEE in the germline V gene. V lost 0 bases and J lost 4, with 10 bases in between. The CDR3 sequence is 14 residues long. CDR3 nucleotides: TGTGCCAGCAGCGTAGAGGGACGGAGCTATGGCTACACCTTC. This sequence encodes CASSVEGRSYGYTF.

The chain recombines TRBV6-5 with TRBJ1-1; D is perhaps TRBD1 (6 bases). V lost 5 bases to trimming and J lost 3 bases, with 7 bases between them. Per the germline V gene, CDR1 is MNHEY and CDR2 is SVGAGI. This CDR3 has 12 residues. The DNA of the CDR3 is TGTGCCAGCAGTAGGGGGGACACTGAAGCTTTCTTT. Protein product: CASSRGDTEAFF.

This clonotype has a handful of counts. The rearrangement uses TRBV5-4 and TRBJ2-7; possibly TRBD1 for D (6 bases). The CDR3 is 13 amino acids. The V gene lost 5 bases and the J gene lost 5 bases, with 14 bases spanning the gap. Germline V gene sequence: CDR1 SGHNT, CDR2 YYREEE (reference sequence). The CDR3 region is CASSSGSGDEQYF. The CDR3 DNA is TGTGCCAGCAGTTCGGGATCAGGGGACGAGCAGTACTTC.

This clonotype showed up many times. The V call is TRBV28, the J call TRBJ1-1; no definite D call. CDR3 size: 15 residues. V gave up 4 bases and J gave up 0 bases, with 12 bases separating them. The germline V gene encodes CDR1 MDHEN and CDR2 SYDVKM. CDR3 region: CASSSHGVLNTEAFF. CDR3 coding DNA: TGTGCCAGCAGTTCACACGGGGTATTGAACACTGAAGCTTTCTTT.

This clonotype was seen ten or more times. The gene calls are TRBV5-1 and TRBJ2-3; 10 bases are shared with TRBD2. J was trimmed by 5 bases and V by 5 bases; bases with no gene match: 8. CDR1 and CDR2 (germline): SGHRS, YFSETQ. There are 15 residues in the CDR3. The CDR3 bases are TGCGCCAGCAGTATAGCGGGGGGTAGTGGAGATACGCAGTATTTT. Translated, it gives CASSIAGGSGDTQYF.

Many counts were recorded for this clonotype. The chain is built from TRBV7-2 and TRBJ1-5; D is possibly TRBD1 (5 bases). Per germline, CDR1 SGHTA and CDR2 FQGNSA. Trimming took 5 bases from V and 0 from J, leaving 11 bases between them. The CDR3 extends over 15 amino acids. CDR3 bases: TGTGCCAGCAGCGCCGGGGCCTATAGCAATCAGCCCCAGCATTTT. Amino acids: CASSAGAYSNQPQHF.

This clonotype was seen repeatedly, ten times or more. This sequence joins TRBV6-4 and TRBJ2-3, with TRBD2 matching over 10 bases. The V and J ends lost 0 bases and 1 base, in that order; junction bases with no gene match: 1. This CDR3 is 16 amino acids long. The germline V gene encodes CDR1 MRHNA and CDR2 SNTAGT. As DNA, the CDR3 is TGTGCCAGCAGTGACTCGCTAGCGGGGGGCACAGATACGCAGTATTTT. This translates into CASSDSLAGGTDTQYF.

This clonotype was recorded at least ten times. V usage is TRBV12-5 and J usage is TRBJ2-6, with D unclear. V gave up 0 bases and J gave up 0 bases, with 6 bases separating them. The CDR3 runs 16 residues. CDR1 is LGHNT and CDR2 is FRNRAP in the germline V gene. CDR3 nucleotides: TGTGCTAGTGGTTTGGTACGAGGCTCTGGGGCCAACGTCCTGACTTTC. Its translation is CASGLVRGSGANVLTF.

This clonotype was recorded many times. The chain couples TRBV19 to TRBJ2-3; D is possibly TRBD1 or TRBD2 (5 bases each). CDR1 and CDR2 from the germline V gene are LNHDA and SQIVND (reference sequence). Trimming took off 5 bases at V and 1 base at J, with 13 bases between the two ends. The CDR3 has 15 amino acids. CDR3 bases: TGTGCCAGTAGTGCCCGGGACCGAGGCACAGATACGCAGTATTTT. Encoded protein: CASSARDRGTDTQYF.

This clonotype has just a few counts. The genes are TRBV6-4 and TRBJ2-3; TRBD2 matches at 9 bases. The CDR3 sequence is 15 residues long. Germline-derived CDR1 and CDR2 are MRHNA and SNTAGT. V was pared by 0 bases and J by 4 bases, with 2 bases of the junction left unmatched. This CDR3 reads CASSDSAGGPDTQYF. The CDR3 coding sequence is TGTGCCAGCAGTGACTCGGCGGGGGGGCCAGATACGCAGTATTTT.

This clonotype was detected only a few times. CDR3 sequence (DNA): TGCGCCAGCAAGGGTATGGATTTTCTTGGCTACACCTTC. It specifies CASKGMDFLGYTF. This chain joins TRBV4-1 and TRBJ1-2; D is unresolved. V lost 7 bases to trimming and J lost 7 bases, with 16 bases between them. In germline, CDR1 is MGHRA, CDR2 YSYEKL. CDR3 size: 13 residues.

The chain's CDR3 is CASSSLGVMNTEAFF. CDR3 DNA sequence: TGTGCCAGCAGCTCCCTAGGGGTTATGAACACTGAAGCTTTCTTT. The J gene is TRBJ1-1, the V gene TRBV5-4, with a possible D match to TRBD1 (5 bases). The CDR3 is 15 residues long. Trimming left V 3 bases short and J 0 bases short, with 12 bases between. The germline V gene has CDR1 SGHNT and CDR2 YYREEE (reference sequence).

The chain recombines TRBV10-3 with TRBJ2-7; D gene ambiguous. CDR3 length equals 11 residues. The germline V gene has CDR1 ENHRY and CDR2 SYGVKD. Trimming left V 10 bases short and J 4 bases short, with 11 bases between. The CDR3 coding sequence is TGTGCCACATCAGTTGGGTACGAGCAGTACTTC. Encoded protein: CATSVGYEQYF.

This clonotype was seen repeatedly, ten times or more. J is TRBJ1-1 and V is TRBV6-2 or TRBV6-3, with a tentative D call TRBD1 (6 bases). Germline CDR1 reads MNHEY; CDR2 reads SVGEGT. Trimming pared 6 bases from V and 4 bases from J, leaving 15 bases between. The CDR3 covers 14 residues. Written as DNA, the CDR3 is TGTGCCAGCAGGACGACAGGCTATGCCACTGAAGCTTTCTTT. Translating it yields CASRTTGYATEAFF.

This clonotype was counted only a few times. The chain uses TRBV6-2 or TRBV6-3 and TRBJ2-6; no reliable D call. Trimming took 8 bases from V and 0 from J, leaving 5 bases between them. This CDR3 is built from 13 residues. Germline V CDR1 and CDR2: MNHEY, SVGEGT. DNA of the CDR3: TGTGCCAGCCTTAGCTCTGGGGCCAACGTCCTGACTTTC. This gives the protein CASLSSGANVLTF.

The J gene is TRBJ2-7, the V gene TRBV12-3 or TRBV12-4, with 10 bases fitting TRBD2. The CDR3 is 14 residues long. V lost 6 bases, J lost 5 bases, and 7 bases stayed unmatched. The CDR3 region is CASSSSGGADEQYF. The CDR3 bases are TGTGCCAGCAGCTCGAGCGGGGGGGCCGACGAGCAGTACTTC.

This clonotype was detected ten times or more. The chain is built from TRBV4-1 and TRBJ2-5; D call uncertain. The CDR3 is 13 residues long. In germline, CDR1 is MGHRA, CDR2 YSYEKL. The V end lost 5 bases, the J end lost 2 bases, and 9 bases lay between the germline ends. In DNA, the CDR3 is TGCGCCAGCAGCGACATGGGACAAGAGACCCAGTACTTC. Translation gives CASSDMGQETQYF.

This clonotype has a count of ten or more. This chain connects TRBV29-1 to TRBJ1-2, with D uncertain. The length of the CDR3 is 13 residues. Trimming left V 1 base short and J 7 bases short, with 13 bases between. Germline V gene sequence: CDR1 SQVTM, CDR2 ANQGSEA. The CDR3, as DNA: TGCAGCGTTGAAGGGGCAGGTTGGGCTGGCTACACCTTC. Its protein is CSVEGAGWAGYTF.

This clonotype was observed a few times. The chain couples TRBV27 to TRBJ2-5, with unresolved D. V was trimmed by 5 bases and J by 3 bases, leaving 16 bases between them. Looked up from germline, CDR1 is MNHEY and CDR2 is SMNVEV (reference sequence). The CDR3 sequence is 15 residues long. CDR3 region: CASSRQALREETQYF. The CDR3 region has the DNA TGTGCCAGCAGTCGCCAGGCGTTAAGAGAAGAGACCCAGTACTTC.

This clonotype has at least ten counts. The rearrangement uses TRBV7-3 and TRBJ2-3; D possibly corresponds to TRBD2 (6 bases). Per germline, CDR1 SGHTA and CDR2 FQGTGA. The CDR3 loop spans 13 amino acids. The V end lost 3 bases, the J end lost 6 bases, and 10 bases lay between the germline ends. The CDR3 nucleotides read TGTGCCAGCAGCTTCGGGGGAGACGATACGCAGTATTTT. This encodes CASSFGGDDTQYF.

This clonotype was seen repeatedly, ten times or more. The chain couples TRBV19 to TRBJ1-5; D is undetermined. V lost 1 base, J lost 5 bases, and 6 bases lay in between. The CDR3 consists of 13 residues. Germline V gene lookup returns CDR1 LNHDA and CDR2 SQIVND (reference sequence). Here the CDR3 reads CASSIAPYQPQHF. The CDR3, as DNA: TGTGCCAGTAGTATAGCTCCTTATCAGCCCCAGCATTTT. The whole variable domain, filled in from reference TRBV19 and TRBJ1-5, reads DGGITQSPKYLFRKEGQNVTLSCEQNLNHDAMYWYRQDPGQGLRLIYYSQIVNDFQKGDIAEGYSVSREKKESFPLTVTSAQKNPTAFYLCASSIAPYQPQHFGDGTRLSIL.

The genes are TRBV13 and TRBJ2-3, with D tentatively TRBD1 or TRBD2 (5 bases each). The CDR3 runs 14 residues. Trimming left V 0 bases short and J 7 bases short, with 11 bases between. Germline values: CDR1 PRHDT, CDR2 FYEKMQ (reference sequence). The CDR3 region is CASSLGRGDYTQYF. The CDR3 DNA follows: TGTGCCAGCAGCTTAGGGAGAGGGGATTATACGCAGTATTTT.